This T cell receptor beta chain was sequenced during a study of CD8+CD57+ T cells in acquired aplastic anemia. Whole-study context: DNA recovered from sorted CD4+ and CD8+ cells had a mean of approximately 3.2 ug.

Template material for TCR beta VDJ and CDR3 profiling consisted of genomic DNA. TCRdb reprocessed the reads with MiXCR, giving one entry per CDR3 protein. The sample holds about 180,000 distinct CDR3 sequences, roughly half seen once. Only patients with CD8+CD57+ cell expansion on flow cytometry were chosen for sequencing. Everyone among the patients had severe acquired aplastic anemia. CDR1 and CDR2 from the germline V gene are SGHAT and FQNNGV. CDR3 size: 16 residues. V lost 8 bases and J lost 9; bases outside the gene matches: 16. This clonotype was counted at least ten times. The V call is TRBV11-2, the J call TRBJ2-7; the match to TRBD2 covers 13 bases. The source is a human donor with aplastic anemia. Sequencing used sorted CD4+, CD8+, or CD8+CD57+ T cells (not recorded which) from PBMCs. The DNA of the CDR3 is TGTGCCAGCCCGGCTCAAACGGGGACTAGCGGGGTGGGGCAGTACTTC. Translation gives CASPAQTGTSGVGQYF.